This TCR beta chain was documented in a study of T cells in Graves' hyperthyroidism and ophthalmopathy. CDR1 is WSHSY and CDR2 is SAAADI in the germline V gene. V lost 3 bases and J lost 0, with 12 bases in between. This CDR3 contains 16 residues. This clonotype is a singleton in its sample. Its antigen remains unknown. TCR beta CDR3 region amplification was performed from RNA transcripts. First-round RT-PCR with HTBI primers amplified the TCR CDR3 region. One entry per CDR3 protein, called by TCRdb with MiXCR from the multiplex PCR reads. The sample has fewer than 700,000 distinct CDR3 sequences; approximately 17% are singletons. Study conclusions and caveats: With a median lead of roughly 6.8 months before onset, the model predicted ophthalmopathy. Most clonotypes expanded in thyroid above 0.001 were likewise present in blood.

V gene TRBV10-2 combines with J gene TRBJ1-5; D uncertain. This TCR derives from a woman between 18 and 30 years old with Graves' ophthalmopathy. Sequencing was performed on blood. Written as DNA, the CDR3 is TGCGCCAGCAGTGAATCACAGAGCCATAGCAATCAGCCCCAGCATTTT. This encodes CASSESQSHSNQPQHF.